This T cell receptor beta chain was observed in a study of cytomegalovirus exposure and HLA in healthy donors. Study-level findings and limits: An analysis was carried out later, and it reportedly showed fewer N-insertions in an Asian-associated ancestry cluster than the roughly 670-donor mean.

Although they were nominally healthy when sampled, donors likely had unrecorded immune exposures. The PCR used 60 Vbeta and 13 Jbeta primers. Sequencing was performed with immunoSEQ multiplex PCR; in TCRdb, only in-frame clones are kept and a portion is missing. The repertoire holds approximately 150,000 clones, with approximately 72% as singletons. This clone appeared once. Its antigen is currently unknown. Trimming at V came to 5 bases and at J to 5 bases, leaving 11 bases not matched to a gene. The CDR3 totals 15 residues. Germline CDR1 reads SGHTA; CDR2 reads FQGTGA. The clonotype originates from a woman in her fifties or sixties in good health and CMV-seronegative. Input material: PBMCs. V usage is TRBV7-3 and J usage is TRBJ2-5; 7 bases line up with TRBD1. DNA for the CDR3: TGTGCCAGCAGCCGGGACAGCACCACGCCGGAGACCCAGTACTTC. Amino acid sequence: CASSRDSTTPETQYF.